These 3 T cell receptor beta chains came from one sample sequenced in a study of glioma-infiltrating T cells after dendritic cell vaccination. Time point of the sample: after dendritic cell vaccination, including at tumor progression/relapse. Clones were sequenced by immunoSEQ multiplex PCR, and TCRdb holds only the in-frame ones, with some missing. The sample records 110,000 or so clones, around 90% being singletons. The specimen comprised blood, sampled after dendritic cell vaccination. The source is a human donor with glioblastoma.

The gene calls are TRBV7-3 and TRBJ2-3; 12 bases fit TRBD2. V lost 1 base to trimming and J lost 6 bases; unmatched junction nucleotides: 5. Per germline, CDR1 SGHTA and CDR2 FQGTGA. The CDR3 is 16 amino acids. The CDR3 here is CASSLMPSGGVDTQYF. The CDR3 DNA follows: TGTGCCAGCAGCTTAATGCCTAGCGGGGGGGTTGATACGCAGTATTTT.

This rearrangement joins TRBV18 to TRBJ2-6, with 8 bases identical to TRBD2. The V segment lost 1 base and the J segment 2 bases; nucleotides outside the gene matches: 4. The CDR3 totals 17 residues. CDR1 KGHSH and CDR2 LQKENI come from the germline V gene. This CDR3 reads CASSPRLAGTGANVLTF. CDR3 sequence (DNA): TGTGCCAGCTCACCACGCCTAGCGGGTACTGGGGCCAACGTCCTGACTTTC.

The chain recombines TRBV7-6 with TRBJ2-3, with D tentatively TRBD1 (5 bases). Trimming took off 5 bases at V and 1 base at J, with 10 bases between the two ends. Looked up from germline, CDR1 is SGHVS and CDR2 is FNYEAQ. The CDR3 runs 14 residues. The CDR3 DNA sequence: TGTGCCAGCAGCGTACAGGCCCGCACAGATACGCAGTATTTT. It encodes CASSVQARTDTQYF.